Listed below are T cell receptor beta chains from one sample, sequenced in a study of vaccination effects on CD4 cells after COVID-19. Only in-frame clones appear in the TCRdb table, and some are missing; sequencing was by immunoSEQ multiplex PCR. The sample gives about 24,000 clones, 60% to 75% of which show up once; around 13% is in the top ten. For these TCRs, the target antigens are not known. This material consisted of CD4+ T cells from PBMCs cultured with HCoV-OC43 spike peptides, taken before COVID-19 vaccination. These receptors were obtained from a human donor who received a COVID-19 vaccine. CDR3s include the opening cysteine and the closing phenylalanine or tryptophan. D genes are given only for firm matches. A row's size may be missing; if present it is once, few, many or a size class.

TRBJ2-7 | - | TRBV18 | - | CASSPPDAREQYF | TGTGCCAGCTCACCACCGGATGCGAGGGAGCAGTACTTC
TRBJ2-5 | - | TRBV28 | once | CASSFLGVRETQYF | TGTGCCAGCAGTTTTCTGGGGGTGCGAGAGACCCAGTACTTC
TRBJ1-4 | TRBD1 | TRBV18 | - | CASSPTQGVSNEKLFF | TGTGCCAGCTCACCTACCCAGGGGGTTTCCAATGAAAAACTGTTTTTT
TRBJ1-6 | TRBD1 | TRBV5-4 | - | CASGRGPVNNSPLHF | TGTGCCAGCGGCAGGGGGCCGGTAAATAATTCACCCCTCCACTTT
TRBJ2-1 | - | TRBV7-8 | - | CASSLNRVNEQFF | TGTGCCAGCAGCTTAAACAGGGTAAATGAGCAGTTCTTC
TRBJ1-2 | - | TRBV7-2 | - | CASSLDGAAGYGYTF | TGTGCCAGCAGCTTAGACGGAGCCGCAGGCTATGGCTACACCTTC
TRBJ2-1 | TRBD2 | TRBV2 | - | CASSLLAGTSYNEQFF | TGTGCCAGCAGCCTATTAGCGGGGACCTCCTACAATGAGCAGTTCTTC
TRBJ1-1 | - | TRBV10-2 | - | CASSVSYRPNTEAFF | TGCGCCAGCAGTGTATCTTACAGGCCGAACACTGAAGCTTTCTTT
TRBJ1-2 | - | TRBV10-2 | - | CASRKEGPANYGYTF | TGCGCCAGCAGGAAAGAGGGCCCCGCTAACTATGGCTACACCTTC
TRBJ2-7 | TRBD2 | TRBV18 | - | CASSPPIISREGYEQYF | TGTGCCAGCTCACCACCAATCATTTCCAGGGAGGGATACGAGCAGTACTTC
TRBJ2-5 | TRBD1 | TRBV27 | few | CASSFDRGTETQYF | TGTGCCAGCAGTTTCGACAGGGGGACGGAGACCCAGTACTTC
TRBJ2-1 | - | TRBV6-4 | - | CASSAGAHNEQFF | TGTGCCAGCAGTGCGGGGGCCCACAATGAGCAGTTCTTC
TRBJ1-5 | - | TRBV30 | - | CAWSGRGLGQPQHF | TGTGCCTGGAGTGGAAGGGGTTTGGGTCAGCCCCAGCATTTT
TRBJ1-1 | - | TRBV25-1 | few | CASSARTGRRVGAFF | TGTGCCAGCAGTGCAAGGACCGGTAGACGGGTAGGAGCTTTCTTT
TRBJ2-7 | - | TRBV10-3 | once | CAIRSRYPYEQYF | TGTGCCATCCGGTCCCGCTACCCTTACGAGCAGTACTTC
TRBJ2-2 | TRBD2 | TRBV9 | - | CASSPSGLAGAGELFF | TGTGCCAGCAGCCCGTCGGGACTAGCGGGAGCCGGGGAGCTGTTTTTT
TRBJ1-4 | - | TRBV6-5 | once | CASSYREKLFF | TGTGCCAGCAGTTACCGGGAAAAACTGTTTTTT
TRBJ1-1 | TRBD1 | TRBV4-1 | - | CASSQEGQGARKAFF | TGCGCCAGCAGCCAAGAGGGACAGGGGGCGAGAAAAGCTTTCTTT
TRBJ2-5 | TRBD2 | TRBV5-1 | - | CASSLVAGLAGQETQYF | TGCGCCAGCAGCTTGGTGGCGGGACTAGCGGGACAAGAGACCCAGTACTTC
TRBJ2-7 | - | TRBV7-2 | - | CASSSRDPLFYEQYF | TGTGCCAGCAGCTCCCGGGACCCGCTCTTTTACGAGCAGTACTTC
TRBJ2-7 | TRBD1 | TRBV3-1/TRBV3-2 | - | CASSRGQGAYEQYF | TGTGCCAGCAGCCGGGGACAGGGGGCGTACGAGCAGTACTTC
TRBJ1-1 | - | TRBV2 | - | CASSVGGHTEAFF | TGTGCCAGCAGTGTCGGAGGCCACACTGAAGCTTTCTTT
TRBJ2-3 | - | TRBV24-1 | - | CATSRGGTDTQYF | TGTGCCACCTCCAGGGGCGGGACAGATACGCAGTATTTT
TRBJ1-1 | - | TRBV5-5 | few | CASSLVAGEGTEAFF | TGTGCCAGCAGCTTGGTCGCAGGGGAAGGAACTGAAGCTTTCTTT
TRBJ2-7 | TRBD2 | TRBV11-2 | - | CASSPRSGLAGGYEQYF | TGTGCCAGCAGCCCACGAAGTGGACTAGCGGGGGGGTACGAGCAGTACTTC
TRBJ2-4 | TRBD2 | TRBV6-5 | - | CASRFRGGSSIQYF | TGTGCCAGCAGGTTCCGGGGGGGGAGTAGCATTCAGTACTTC
TRBJ2-7 | - | TRBV18 | - | CASSPDVTREQYF | TGTGCCAGCTCACCAGATGTGACTAGAGAGCAGTACTTC